This T cell receptor beta chain was recorded in a study of T cell repertoires in cytomegalovirus infection. Looking at the study overall: Researchers turned to recently identified HLA-C-restricted CMV epitopes as well as well-studied HLA-B-restricted ones. Indicated by public TCR beta signatures were CMV infection and matching HLA type. Study results and limitations: There were carriers of CMV plus the relevant HLA, and cumulative public TCR beta family frequency identified them.

In germline, CDR1 is SGHVS, CDR2 FQNEAQ. The CDR3 runs 14 residues. The germline V and J ends were trimmed by 1 base and 2 bases, with 9 bases remaining between them. TCRdb processed the reads anew with MiXCR; each CDR3 protein has one entry. Counted here are 900,000 to 950,000 distinct CDR3 sequences, around a third occurring once; the ten biggest clones make up over 12%. This clonotype came up many times. The antigen remains unidentified. This specimen consisted of cultured CD8+ T cells from PBMCs, obtained from culture after CMV antigen stimulation. The chain combines TRBV7-8 with TRBJ2-7; tentatively, D is TRBD1 or TRBD2 (6 bases each). The receptor was derived from a human donor in good health (CMV status not recorded). Some clones in this sample may be carry-over from other donors' samples. CDR3 nucleotides: TGTGCCAGCAGCTTAGGGGGGGCGGCCTACGAGCAGTACTTC. Translation: CASSLGGAAYEQYF.